These 32 T cell receptor beta chains came from one sample sequenced in a study of blood T cell repertoires in COVID-19. Measured with immunoSEQ multiplex PCR; TCRdb has only the in-frame clones, and not every one. The table includes about 120,000 clones, over 75% detected once. Source material: peripheral blood. Receptors originate from a man aged 55 to 70 with acute or convalescent COVID-19.

The chain carries TRBV27 and TRBJ2-5; 8 bases align to TRBD2. V trimming: 2 bases; J trimming: 5 bases; junction bases outside the gene matches: 7. The CDR3 has 15 residues. In germline, CDR1 is MNHEY, CDR2 SMNVEV (reference sequence). CDR3 protein: CASSLIREGLETQYF. The CDR3 region has the DNA TGTGCCAGCAGTTTAATTCGGGAGGGCCTGGAGACCCAGTACTTC.

V gene TRBV7-9 combines with J gene TRBJ2-3; TRBD2 might be the D (6 bases). CDR3 length equals 15 residues. Germline V gene data show CDR1 as SEHNR and CDR2 as FQNEAQ (reference sequence). The ends were cut back, 5 bases at V and 0 bases at J, with 12 bases in the middle. The CDR3: CASSPGEDSTDTQYF. CDR3 DNA: TGTGCCAGCAGCCCCGGGGAGGACAGCACAGATACGCAGTATTTT.

CDR3 coding DNA: TGTGCCATCAGCGAGGACAGCTATGGCTACACCTTC. This translates into CAISEDSYGYTF. The V gene is TRBV10-3, the J gene TRBJ1-2, with D tentatively TRBD1 (6 bases). Deletions cut 6 bases from V and 4 bases from J, with 9 bases between. The CDR3 has 12 amino acids. Per germline, CDR1 ENHRY and CDR2 SYGVKD.

This chain links TRBV7-3 with TRBJ1-5, with D hard to call. This CDR3 region has 13 residues. Deletions cut 5 bases from V and 6 bases from J, with 11 bases between. Germline V gene data show CDR1 as SGHTA and CDR2 as FQGTGA. This CDR3 reads CASSLDGGQPQHF. The CDR3 DNA reads as TGTGCCAGCAGCCTAGACGGAGGTCAGCCCCAGCATTTT.

This chain links TRBV27 with TRBJ2-4; TRBD2 agrees at 8 bases. V shed 5 bases, J shed 7 bases, and the junction held 10 bases outside the gene matches. Germline assignment: CDR1 MNHEY and CDR2 SMNVEV (reference sequence). CDR3 size: 15 residues. In DNA, the CDR3 is TGTGCCAGCAGTCGAGGGGAGGGCGGGGGGAACATTCAGTACTTC. Its protein product is CASSRGEGGGNIQYF.

The chain carries TRBV28 and TRBJ2-7; no firm D call. V was pared by 3 bases and J by 4 bases, with 7 bases between. Germline loops: CDR1 MDHEN, CDR2 SYDVKM. The CDR3 extends over 12 amino acids. The CDR3 DNA reads TGTGCCAGCAGTTTGACAAAGTACGAGCAGTACTTC. Its translation is CASSLTKYEQYF.

The V gene is TRBV11-2, the J gene TRBJ2-5, with D perhaps TRBD2 (6 bases). Germline V gene sequence: CDR1 SGHAT, CDR2 FQNNGV. The CDR3 covers 15 residues. Trimming cost V 5 bases and J 2 bases, with 15 bases left between them. In nucleotides, the CDR3 is TGTGCCAGCAGCGGCCGACGGACTATTCAAGAGACCCAGTACTTC. Its translation: CASSGRRTIQETQYF.

The chain joins TRBV6-1 to TRBJ1-3, with D perhaps TRBD1 (5 bases). Germline CDR1 reads MNHNS; CDR2 reads SASEGT. CDR3 length: 16 amino acids. Trimming took 8 bases from V and 0 from J, leaving 17 bases between them. The CDR3 loop is CASGVDKFYSGNTIYF. CDR3 DNA sequence: TGTGCCAGCGGTGTGGACAAATTTTACTCTGGAAACACCATATATTTT.

This sequence joins TRBV28 and TRBJ1-1, with TRBD1 matching 7 bases. Germline CDR1 and CDR2: MDHEN and SYDVKM. V gave up 10 bases and J gave up 4 bases; unmatched junction bases: 9. This CDR3 is 13 amino acids long. The CDR3 protein is CATRQGGITEAFF. CDR3 nucleotide sequence: TGTGCCACCCGACAGGGAGGAATCACTGAAGCTTTCTTT.

This clone was picked up one time. This rearrangement joins TRBV11-2 to TRBJ2-7, with a tentative D call TRBD1 (5 bases). Trimming removed 0 bases from V and 2 bases from J, with 11 bases in between. The V gene's germline CDR1 is SGHAT and CDR2 FQNNGV. The CDR3 covers 15 residues. The CDR3 here is CASSLELGRAYEQYF. The CDR3 bases are TGTGCCAGCAGCTTAGAACTGGGCAGGGCCTACGAGCAGTACTTC.

The chain carries TRBV9 and TRBJ2-2; D may be TRBD2 (6 bases). V was clipped by 3 bases and J by 5 bases, with 14 bases between them. CDR3 length: 15 amino acids. The germline V gene encodes CDR1 SGDLS and CDR2 YYNGEE. The DNA for the CDR3 is TGTGCCAGCAGCGCCCTTCTTGGAGGGACCGGGGAGCTGTTTTTT. Translated, it gives CASSALLGGTGELFF.

This chain uses TRBV4-1 with TRBJ1-4; no clear D gene. V was shortened by 6 bases and J by 8 bases, with 10 bases between the two germline ends. The CDR3 totals 12 residues. From germline, CDR1 is MGHRA and CDR2 YSYEKL. The CDR3 bases are TGCGCCAGCAGGATACCGGGAGAAAAACTGTTTTTT. It codes for CASRIPGEKLFF.

The chain recombines TRBV30 with TRBJ1-2; D not resolved. The CDR3 is 12 amino acids. V lost 4 bases to trimming and J lost 8 bases, with 14 bases between them. Germline loops: CDR1 GTSNPN, CDR2 SVGIG (reference sequence). The CDR3 here is CAWTGESGGYTF. CDR3 in DNA: TGTGCCTGGACCGGAGAGAGTGGGGGCTACACCTTC. Using reference TRBV30 and TRBJ1-2 for the parts outside the CDR3, the full variable domain is SQTIHQWPATLVQPVGSPLSLECTVEGTSNPNLYWYRQAAGRGLQLLFYSVGIGQISSEVPQNLSASRPQDRQFILSSKKLLLSDSGFYLCAWTGESGGYTFGSGTRLTVV.

CDR3 amino acids: CSVEPRRTGETEAFF. As DNA, the CDR3 is TGCAGCGTTGAGCCCCGGAGGACAGGGGAGACTGAAGCTTTCTTT. The chain has TRBV29-1 and TRBJ1-1, with 9 bases matching TRBD1. Germline loops: CDR1 SQVTM, CDR2 ANQGSEA. Trimming took 3 bases from V and 5 from J; bases not matched to a gene: 10. The CDR3 is 15 residues long. Complete variable domain (other parts from reference TRBV29-1 and TRBJ1-1): SAVISQKPSRDICQRGTSLTIQCQVDSQVTMMFWYRQQPGQSLTLIATANQGSEATYESGFVIDKFPISRPNLTFSTLTVSNMSPEDSSIYLCSVEPRRTGETEAFFGQGTRLTVV.

V and J are TRBV6-5 and TRBJ2-3, with TRBD1 matching over 9 bases. Germline V gene data show CDR1 as MNHEY and CDR2 as SVGAGI. The CDR3 consists of 14 residues. V lost 8 bases and J lost 0; bases outside the gene matches: 3. CDR3 region: CASRGQGSTDTQYF. CDR3 nucleotide sequence: TGTGCCAGCCGCGGACAGGGGAGCACAGATACGCAGTATTTT.

The V gene is TRBV29-1, the J gene TRBJ2-7, with D tentatively TRBD2 (6 bases). This CDR3 has 13 amino acids. The germline V and J ends were trimmed by 4 bases and 5 bases, with 15 bases remaining between them. Germline values: CDR1 SQVTM, CDR2 ANQGSEA. The CDR3: CSVVGGRLDEQYF. The DNA of the CDR3 is TGCAGCGTTGTCGGGGGAAGGTTAGACGAGCAGTACTTC.

V and J are TRBV5-6 and TRBJ2-1; 9 bases align to TRBD1. V shed 4 bases, J shed 8 bases, and the junction held 10 bases outside the gene matches. Germline-derived CDR1 and CDR2 are SGHDT and YYEEEE. This CDR3 is built from 15 residues. Here the CDR3 DNA reads TGTGCCAGCAGCCCTGGACAGGGGTGGGGTGATGAGCAGTTCTTC. Encoded protein: CASSPGQGWGDEQFF.

The V gene is TRBV4-2, the J gene TRBJ2-7; maybe TRBD1 (7 bases). The CDR3 covers 18 residues. Germline V gene sequence: CDR1 LGHNA, CDR2 YNFKEQ. Deletions cut 0 bases from V and 2 bases from J, with 20 bases between. Here the CDR3 reads CASSQDLRGTAFAYEQYF. The CDR3 nucleotides read TGTGCCAGCAGCCAAGATTTACGCGGGACAGCCTTTGCCTACGAGCAGTACTTC.

The sample holds one count of this clone. J is TRBJ1-3 and V is TRBV20-1; tentative D call: TRBD1 (6 bases). With 6 bases removed from V and 6 bases from J, the gap between germline ends came to 15 bases. The V gene's germline CDR1 is DFQATT and CDR2 SNEGSKA (reference sequence). The CDR3 contains 13 residues. Written as DNA, the CDR3 is TGCAGTGCAAGTTGGGGGCAAGAAAACACCATATATTTT. Protein sequence: CSASWGQENTIYF.

The chain couples TRBV30 to TRBJ2-2, with 11 bases fitting TRBD2. The germline V gene has CDR1 GTSNPN and CDR2 SVGIG (reference sequence). V lost 4 bases, J lost 5 bases, and 12 bases stayed unmatched. The CDR3 is 17 residues long. The CDR3 is CAWILAGVRKGTGELFF. CDR3 sequence (DNA): TGTGCCTGGATACTAGCGGGAGTAAGAAAGGGGACCGGGGAGCTGTTTTTT.

This chain joins TRBV29-1 and TRBJ2-1; 7 nucleotides match TRBD2. The V segment lost 5 bases and the J segment 3 bases; nucleotides outside the gene matches: 10. CDR1 SQVTM and CDR2 ANQGSEA come from the germline V gene. The CDR3 length is 15 residues. This chain's CDR3 is CSVIVYGGGYNEQFF. The DNA of the CDR3 is TGCAGCGTTATAGTTTACGGCGGGGGCTACAATGAGCAGTTCTTC.

The V and J genes are TRBV6-1 and TRBJ2-5; weak D call: TRBD2 (6 bases). This CDR3 is 14 amino acids long. Germline V lookup: CDR1 MNHNS, CDR2 SASEGT. V lost 3 bases, J lost 5 bases, and 13 bases lay in between. As DNA, the CDR3 is TGTGCCAGCAGTGAGGAGGGTCACAGCGAGACCCAGTACTTC. This codes for CASSEEGHSETQYF.

The V call is TRBV5-1, the J call TRBJ1-1, with TRBD1 identical over 10 bases. The V gene's germline CDR1 is SGHRS and CDR2 YFSETQ. The CDR3 runs 15 residues. V lost 0 bases, J lost 4 bases, and 3 bases stayed unmatched. The CDR3 DNA follows: TGCGCCAGCAGCTTGGAGGGGACAGGGGTCACTGAAGCTTTCTTT. Its translation is CASSLEGTGVTEAFF.

The chain has TRBV7-8 and TRBJ2-7, with TRBD2 matching 8 bases. Germline CDR1 and CDR2: SGHVS and FQNEAQ. The CDR3 runs to 14 residues. With 9 bases clipped from V and 0 bases from J, the junction kept 7 bases outside the gene matches. The CDR3 spells CASRSGRFSYEQYF. The CDR3 nucleotides read TGTGCCAGTAGGAGCGGGAGATTCTCCTACGAGCAGTACTTC.

V gene TRBV11-3 combines with J gene TRBJ2-3; 9 bases match TRBD2. The trim removed 1 base at V and 5 bases at J, leaving 7 bases unmatched. Germline CDR1 is SGHNT and CDR2 is YENEEA. The CDR3 loop spans 16 amino acids. This CDR3 reads CASSLGTSAGRDTQYF. The CDR3 coding sequence is TGTGCCAGCAGCTTAGGGACTAGCGCGGGGAGAGATACGCAGTATTTT.

The rearrangement uses TRBV11-3 and TRBJ2-1; D uncertain. Germline V gene sequence: CDR1 SGHNT, CDR2 YENEEA. V shed 2 bases and J shed 5 bases, with 10 bases lying between them. This CDR3 is 14 amino acids long. CDR3 region: CASSLTGGHNEQFF. In DNA form, the CDR3 reads TGTGCCAGCAGCTTAACTGGCGGCCACAATGAGCAGTTCTTC. The whole variable domain, remainder taken from reference TRBV11-3 and TRBJ2-1, is EAGVVQSPRYKIIEKKQPVAFWCNPISGHNTLYWYLQNLGQGPELLIRYENEEAVDDSQLPKDRFSAERLKGVDSTLKIQPAELGDSAVYLCASSLTGGHNEQFFGPGTRLTVL.

The CDR3 protein is CATSRERRLGGELFF. In DNA, the CDR3 is TGTGCCACCAGCAGAGAAAGGAGGCTCGGCGGGGAGCTGTTTTTT. The chain has TRBV15 and TRBJ2-2; possible D gene TRBD2, 5 bases. Trimming removed 0 bases from V and 7 bases from J, with 12 bases in between. CDR1 is LNHNV, CDR2 YYDKDF, per germline (reference sequence). The CDR3 runs 15 residues.

The chain employs TRBV5-1 and TRBJ2-3; 10 bases align to TRBD2. The CDR3 consists of 16 residues. CDR1 SGHRS and CDR2 YFSETQ come from the germline V gene. V dropped 4 bases and J dropped 5; count of bases not matched to a gene: 10. The CDR3 loop is CASSPRTSGRGDTQYF. CDR3 in DNA: TGCGCCAGCAGCCCCAGGACTAGCGGTCGGGGAGATACGCAGTATTTT.

J is TRBJ2-3 and V is TRBV5-1; the match to TRBD1 covers 7 bases. The CDR3 is made up of 15 amino acids. V was clipped by 0 bases and J by 8 bases; unmatched bases: 9. The germline gives CDR1 SGHRS, CDR2 YFSETQ. The CDR3 reads CASSLEQGISGTQYF. DNA for the CDR3: TGCGCCAGCAGCTTGGAACAGGGGATATCCGGTACGCAGTATTTT.

The rearrangement joins TRBV25-1 to TRBJ2-7; D is unresolved. The V gene lost 11 bases and the J gene lost 10 bases, with 9 bases spanning the gap. In germline, CDR1 is MGHDK, CDR2 SYGVNS. CDR3 length: 8 amino acids. This CDR3 reads CAQLRQYF. CDR3 bases: TGTGCCCAGTTACGTCAGTACTTC.

CDR3 sequence: CASTQLNRERGYTF. The DNA for the CDR3 is TGTGCCAGTACCCAGCTGAACAGGGAACGTGGCTACACCTTC. The chain carries TRBV19 and TRBJ1-2, with D maybe TRBD1 (6 bases). Trimming removed 7 bases from V and 7 bases from J, with 19 bases in between. The germline gives CDR1 LNHDA, CDR2 SQIVND (reference sequence). The CDR3 contains 14 residues.

This clone has a single count. Other DNA sequences of this sample code for an identical CDR3. The chain recombines TRBV28 with TRBJ2-7, with 7 bases identical to TRBD1. Germline V gives CDR1 MDHEN, CDR2 SYDVKM. With 6 bases clipped from V and 3 bases from J, the junction kept 5 bases outside the gene matches. CDR3 length equals 13 residues. In DNA, the CDR3 is TGTGCCAGCAGCCCGGGACAGAGCTACGAGCAGTACTTC. As protein: CASSPGQSYEQYF.